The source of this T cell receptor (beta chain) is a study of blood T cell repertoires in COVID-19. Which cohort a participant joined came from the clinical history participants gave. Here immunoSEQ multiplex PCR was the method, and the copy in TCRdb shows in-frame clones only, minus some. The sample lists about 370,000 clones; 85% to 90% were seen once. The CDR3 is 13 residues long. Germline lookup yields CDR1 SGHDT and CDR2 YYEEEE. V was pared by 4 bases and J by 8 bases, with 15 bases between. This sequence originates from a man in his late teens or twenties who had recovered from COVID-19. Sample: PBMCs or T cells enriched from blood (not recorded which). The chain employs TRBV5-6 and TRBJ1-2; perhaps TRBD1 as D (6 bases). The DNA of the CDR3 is TGTGCCAGCAGCCCCGCGGGGGCGTCGGGCTACACCTTC. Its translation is CASSPAGASGYTF.